A selection of T cell receptor beta chains follows, all from one sample in a study of blood T cell repertoires in COVID-19. TCRdb's table, derived via immunoSEQ multiplex PCR, lists solely in-frame clones and lacks some. This sample yields around 100,000 clones, of which 81% are seen a single time; less than 2% belongs to the top ten. Sample: peripheral blood. Receptor source: a man in his forties or fifties with acute or convalescent COVID-19. Both conserved end residues are part of each CDR3. D genes are given only for firm matches. Size is stated for part of the rows, as once, few or many counts, or as a class when the clone is expanded.

cdr3_nt cdr3_aa v_call d_call clone_size j_call
TGTGCCAGCAGTAAGGGACAGAACTATGGCTACACCTTC CASSKGQNYGYTF TRBV25-1 TRBD1 - TRBJ1-2
TGTGCCAGCAGTCAAAAAAGAGGAGGCGGTGGCTACACCTTC CASSQKRGGGGYTF TRBV27 - - TRBJ1-2
TGTGCCAGCAGTCATCAAACAGGGGTGAGCACCGGGGAGCTGTTTTTT CASSHQTGVSTGELFF TRBV27 TRBD1 - TRBJ2-2
TGTGCCACCAGCAGAGTCAGGGGGTGGGAGACCCAGTACTTC CATSRVRGWETQYF TRBV15 TRBD1 once TRBJ2-5
TGTGCCAGCAGGCCCCAGGGGGTTGGCACAGATACGCAGTATTTT CASRPQGVGTDTQYF TRBV2 TRBD1 - TRBJ2-3
TGTGCCAGCAGCAGGGATTATAGCAATCAGCCCCAGCATTTT CASSRDYSNQPQHF TRBV6-5 - - TRBJ1-5
TGTGCCTGGAGTGATGAAGGGGCTGAAGCTTTCTTT CAWSDEGAEAFF TRBV30 - - TRBJ1-1
TGCGCCAGCAGCCCCGGGACATCCTTCGGGGATGAGCAGTTCTTC CASSPGTSFGDEQFF TRBV4-1 - few TRBJ2-1
TGTGCCAGCAGCCCCAACTCAGGGGAGTATGGCTACACCTTC CASSPNSGEYGYTF TRBV7-3 - - TRBJ1-2
TGTGCCAGCATCCCCCATCGACAAGAGTATGGCTACACCTTC CASIPHRQEYGYTF TRBV28 - - TRBJ1-2
TGTGCCTCCCTCCGAGGGGGATTTTATGGCTACACCTTC CASLRGGFYGYTF TRBV30 - once TRBJ1-2
TGCGCCAGCAGCCAGAATCAGGGGGTTTATGGCTACACCTTC CASSQNQGVYGYTF TRBV4-1 TRBD1 - TRBJ1-2
TGCGCCAGCAGCCACCGACGGACTAGCGGGGGGGCGAACACCGGGGAGCTGTTTTTT CASSHRRTSGGANTGELFF TRBV5-1 TRBD2 - TRBJ2-2
TGTGCCAGCAGTATACAGGGCCTTAATGAAAAACTGTTTTTT CASSIQGLNEKLFF TRBV28 - - TRBJ1-4
TGTGCCAGCAGTTACGCCTACAGAGAAGATACGCAGTATTTT CASSYAYREDTQYF TRBV6-6 - - TRBJ2-3
TGTGCCAGCAGCACGGGACAGACTACTTCCGACGAGCAGTACTTC CASSTGQTTSDEQYF TRBV9 TRBD1 - TRBJ2-7
TGTGCCAGCAGCTTAGGGACCGGGGGCGGGGAGCTGTTTTTT CASSLGTGGGELFF TRBV11-2 - - TRBJ2-2
TGTGCCAGCAGCGAAGACAGGGTTGGCGATACGCAGTATTTT CASSEDRVGDTQYF TRBV5-4 TRBD1 - TRBJ2-3
TGCGCCAGCAGCTTGGTAACAGCTAGCACAGATACGCAGTATTTT CASSLVTASTDTQYF TRBV5-1 - - TRBJ2-3
TGTGCCAGCAGTTACTCAGAGGGGGTGCATAATGAAAAACTGTTTTTT CASSYSEGVHNEKLFF TRBV6-5 - - TRBJ1-4
TGTGCCAGCACCTCGAGGACTGGCTATGGCTACACCTTC CASTSRTGYGYTF TRBV13 - - TRBJ1-2
TGTGCCAGCACAGGACAGACCAGCCGGGATCGTGAAAAACTGTTTTTT CASTGQTSRDREKLFF TRBV2 - - TRBJ1-4
TGTGCCAGCAGCGTAGATGAGGCGCGCTCTGGAAACACCATATATTTT CASSVDEARSGNTIYF TRBV9 - - TRBJ1-3
TGTGCCAGCAGGGGAGTTTGGACAGGGGGGGAGTATGGCTACACCTTC CASRGVWTGGEYGYTF TRBV9 TRBD1 once TRBJ1-2
TGTGCCAGCAGCTTATTGCGGGGGGGAACAGATACGCAGTATTTT CASSLLRGGTDTQYF TRBV5-6 TRBD2 - TRBJ2-3
TGCGCCAGCAGCCAAGATCCCCCTAGCGGGGGGCGAGATACGCAGTATTTT CASSQDPPSGGRDTQYF TRBV4-1 TRBD2 few TRBJ2-3
TGTGCCTGGAGTGGACATGGAAGCGGTCAGCCCCAGCATTTT CAWSGHGSGQPQHF TRBV30 - few TRBJ1-5
TGTGCCAGTAGTATAGAGAGTGGAGGGGGCGACTATGGCTACACCTTC CASSIESGGGDYGYTF TRBV19 TRBD1 - TRBJ1-2
TGTGCCAGCAGCGTGGGCCCAGACACCGGGGAGCTGTTTTTT CASSVGPDTGELFF TRBV9 - - TRBJ2-2
TGCGCCAGCAGCCGAATTCCCACAGGGTATGGTAATTCACCCCTCCACTTT CASSRIPTGYGNSPLHF TRBV5-1 - - TRBJ1-6
TGTGCCAGTAGGCGGGACAGGAACCACAATTCACCCCTCCACTTT CASRRDRNHNSPLHF TRBV19 TRBD1 - TRBJ1-6
TGTGCCACCAGCAGAGATATACAGTATAATTCACCCCTCCACTTT CATSRDIQYNSPLHF TRBV15 - - TRBJ1-6
TGTGCCAGCAACCCTTCTGGGCCGATTGGAAACACCATATATTTT CASNPSGPIGNTIYF TRBV6-1 - once TRBJ1-3
TGTGCCAGCAGCTTTACAGGGGGTGGCTACACCTTC CASSFTGGGYTF TRBV5-4 TRBD1 - TRBJ1-2
TGTGCCAGCGGACCGGACAGGGTAGGTCAGACGCAGTATTTT CASGPDRVGQTQYF TRBV28 TRBD1 - TRBJ2-3